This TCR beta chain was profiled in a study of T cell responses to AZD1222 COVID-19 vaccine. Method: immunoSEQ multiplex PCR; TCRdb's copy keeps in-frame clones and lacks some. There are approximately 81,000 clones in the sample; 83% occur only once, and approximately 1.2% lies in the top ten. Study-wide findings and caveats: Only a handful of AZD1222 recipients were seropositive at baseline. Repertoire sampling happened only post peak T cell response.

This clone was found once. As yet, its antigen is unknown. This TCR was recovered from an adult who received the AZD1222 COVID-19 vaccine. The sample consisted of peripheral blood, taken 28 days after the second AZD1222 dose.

CDR3 sequence (DNA): TGTGCCAGCAGTTACACCGGGACTAGCAGTTTCCCTGAGCAGTTCTTC. Translated, it gives CASSYTGTSSFPEQFF. This sequence joins TRBV28 and TRBJ2-1, with TRBD2 matching over 9 bases. The CDR3 sequence is 16 residues long. Per germline, CDR1 MDHEN and CDR2 SYDVKM. V lost 4 bases, J lost 9 bases, and 13 bases stayed unmatched.